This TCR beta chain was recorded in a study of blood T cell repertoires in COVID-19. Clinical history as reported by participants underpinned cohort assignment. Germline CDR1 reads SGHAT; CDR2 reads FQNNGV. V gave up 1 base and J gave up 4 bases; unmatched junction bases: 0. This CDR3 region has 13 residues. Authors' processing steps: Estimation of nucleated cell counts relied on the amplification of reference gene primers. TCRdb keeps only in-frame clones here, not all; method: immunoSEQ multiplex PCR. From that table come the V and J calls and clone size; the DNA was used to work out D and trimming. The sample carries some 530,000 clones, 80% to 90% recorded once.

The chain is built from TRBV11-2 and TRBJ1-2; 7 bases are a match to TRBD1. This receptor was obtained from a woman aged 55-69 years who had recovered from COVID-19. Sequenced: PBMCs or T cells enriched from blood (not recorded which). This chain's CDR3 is CASSLGQGYGYTF. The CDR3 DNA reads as TGTGCCAGCAGCTTAGGACAGGGCTATGGCTACACCTTC.